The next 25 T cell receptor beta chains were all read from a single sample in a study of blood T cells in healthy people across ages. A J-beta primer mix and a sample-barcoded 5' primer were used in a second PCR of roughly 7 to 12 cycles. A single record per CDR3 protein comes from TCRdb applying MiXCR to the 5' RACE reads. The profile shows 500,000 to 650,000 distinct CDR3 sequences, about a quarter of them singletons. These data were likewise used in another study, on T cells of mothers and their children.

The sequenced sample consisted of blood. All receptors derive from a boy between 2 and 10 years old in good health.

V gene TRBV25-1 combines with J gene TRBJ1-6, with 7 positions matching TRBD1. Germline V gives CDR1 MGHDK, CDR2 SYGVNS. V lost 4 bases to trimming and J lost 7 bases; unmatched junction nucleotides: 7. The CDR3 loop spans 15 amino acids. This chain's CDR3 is CASSVWGQKNSPLHF. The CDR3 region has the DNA TGTGCCAGCAGTGTCTGGGGACAGAAGAATTCACCCCTCCACTTT.

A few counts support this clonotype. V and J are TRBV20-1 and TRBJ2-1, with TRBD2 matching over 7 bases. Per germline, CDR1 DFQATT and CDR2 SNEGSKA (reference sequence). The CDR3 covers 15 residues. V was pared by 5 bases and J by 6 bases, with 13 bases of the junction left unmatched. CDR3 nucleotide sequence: TGCAGTGCTCTTTCATTTCTAGCGGAAATCAATGAGCAGTTCTTC. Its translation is CSALSFLAEINEQFF.

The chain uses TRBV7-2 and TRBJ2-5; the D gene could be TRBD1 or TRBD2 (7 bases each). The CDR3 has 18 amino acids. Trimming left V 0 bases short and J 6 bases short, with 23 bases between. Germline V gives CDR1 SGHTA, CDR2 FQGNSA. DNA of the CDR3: TGTGCCAGCAGCTTAGCGGGGGGGACAGCTACTACCAAGAAGACCCAGTACTTC. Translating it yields CASSLAGGTATTKKTQYF. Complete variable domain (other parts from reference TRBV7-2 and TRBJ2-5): GAGVSQSPSNKVTEKGKDVELRCDPISGHTALYWYRQSLGQGLEFLIYFQGNSAPDKSGLPSDRFSAERTGGSVSTLTIQRTQQEDSAVYLCASSLAGGTATTKKTQYFGPGTRLLVL.

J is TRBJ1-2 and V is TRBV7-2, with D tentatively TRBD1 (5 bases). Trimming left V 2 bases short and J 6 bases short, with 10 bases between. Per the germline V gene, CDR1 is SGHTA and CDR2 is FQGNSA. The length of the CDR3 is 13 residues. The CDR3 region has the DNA TGTGCCAGCAGCTTAAAGGGGAGCCATGGCTACACCTTC. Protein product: CASSLKGSHGYTF. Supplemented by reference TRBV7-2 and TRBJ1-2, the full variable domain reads GAGVSQSPSNKVTEKGKDVELRCDPISGHTALYWYRQSLGQGLEFLIYFQGNSAPDKSGLPSDRFSAERTGGSVSTLTIQRTQQEDSAVYLCASSLKGSHGYTFGSGTRLTVV.

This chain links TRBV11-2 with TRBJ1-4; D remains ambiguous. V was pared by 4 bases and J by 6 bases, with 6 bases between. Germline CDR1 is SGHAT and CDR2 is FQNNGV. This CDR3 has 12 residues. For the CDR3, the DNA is TGTGCCAGCAGCTCCCTACATGAAAAACTGTTTTTT. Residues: CASSSLHEKLFF.

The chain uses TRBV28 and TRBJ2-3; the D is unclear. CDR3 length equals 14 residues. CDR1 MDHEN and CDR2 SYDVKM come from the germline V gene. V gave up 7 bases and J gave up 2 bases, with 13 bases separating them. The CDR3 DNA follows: TGTGCCAGCACTAGGCAACCGGACACAGATACGCAGTATTTT. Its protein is CASTRQPDTDTQYF.

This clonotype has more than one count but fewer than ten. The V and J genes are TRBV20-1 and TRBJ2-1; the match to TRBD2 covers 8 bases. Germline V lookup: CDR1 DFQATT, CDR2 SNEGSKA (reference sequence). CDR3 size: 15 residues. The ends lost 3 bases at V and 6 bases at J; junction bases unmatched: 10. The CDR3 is CSASGGLDLPNEQFF. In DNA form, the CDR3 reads TGCAGTGCTAGTGGGGGACTAGACCTCCCCAATGAGCAGTTCTTC.

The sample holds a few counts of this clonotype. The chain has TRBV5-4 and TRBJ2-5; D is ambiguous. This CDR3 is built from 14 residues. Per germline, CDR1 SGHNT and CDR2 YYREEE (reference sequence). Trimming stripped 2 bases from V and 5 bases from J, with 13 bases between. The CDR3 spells CASSFPASQETQYF. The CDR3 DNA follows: TGTGCCAGCAGCTTTCCGGCTAGTCAGGAGACCCAGTACTTC.

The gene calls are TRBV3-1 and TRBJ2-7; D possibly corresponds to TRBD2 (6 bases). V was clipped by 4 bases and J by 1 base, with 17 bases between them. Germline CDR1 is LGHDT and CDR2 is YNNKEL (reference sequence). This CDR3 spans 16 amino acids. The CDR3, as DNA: TGTGCCAGCAGCCCTCCTAGAGGCGGGGTTTCCTACGAGCAGTACTTC. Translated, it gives CASSPPRGGVSYEQYF.

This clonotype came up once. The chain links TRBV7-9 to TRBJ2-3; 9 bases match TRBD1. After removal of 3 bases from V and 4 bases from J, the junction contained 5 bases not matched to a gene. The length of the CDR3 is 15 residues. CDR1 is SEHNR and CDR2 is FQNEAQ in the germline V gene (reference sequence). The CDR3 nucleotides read TGTGCCAGCAGCTTGGGGGACAGGGACTCAGATACGCAGTATTTT. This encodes CASSLGDRDSDTQYF.

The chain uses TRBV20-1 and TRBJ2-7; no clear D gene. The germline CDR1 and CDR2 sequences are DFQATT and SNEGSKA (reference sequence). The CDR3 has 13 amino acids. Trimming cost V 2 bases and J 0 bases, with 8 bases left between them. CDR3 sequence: CSARTQLSYEQYF. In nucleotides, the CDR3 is TGCAGTGCTAGAACCCAGCTCTCCTACGAGCAGTACTTC.

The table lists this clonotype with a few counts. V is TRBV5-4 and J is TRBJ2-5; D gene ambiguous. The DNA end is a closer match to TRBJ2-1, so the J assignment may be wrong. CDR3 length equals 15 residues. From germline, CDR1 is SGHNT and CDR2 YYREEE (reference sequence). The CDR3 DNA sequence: TGTGCCAGCAGCTTGGCAGGCAGAGATTACAATGAGCAGTTCTTC. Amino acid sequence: CASSLAGRDYNEQFF.

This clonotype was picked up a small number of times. DNA of the CDR3: TGCAGTGCTAAGCTACAGGGGGCTTACTATGGCTACACCTTC. This translates into CSAKLQGAYYGYTF. This chain connects TRBV20-1 to TRBJ1-2, with 9 nucleotides matching TRBD1. V shed 4 bases and J 3 bases; nucleotides not matched to a gene: 6. The CDR3 runs to 14 residues. Germline values: CDR1 DFQATT, CDR2 SNEGSKA (reference sequence).

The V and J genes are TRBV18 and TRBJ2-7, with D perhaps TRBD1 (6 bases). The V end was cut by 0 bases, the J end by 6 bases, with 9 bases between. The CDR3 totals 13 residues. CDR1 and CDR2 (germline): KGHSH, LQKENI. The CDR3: CASSPPEGGEQYF. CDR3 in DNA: TGTGCCAGCTCACCACCCGAAGGGGGCGAGCAGTACTTC.

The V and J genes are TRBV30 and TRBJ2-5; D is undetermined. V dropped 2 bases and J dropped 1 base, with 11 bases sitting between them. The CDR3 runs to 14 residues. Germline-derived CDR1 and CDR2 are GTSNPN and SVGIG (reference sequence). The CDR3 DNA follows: TGTGCCTGGAGTTCCTCCCTCACCCAAGAGACCCAGTACTTC. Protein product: CAWSSSLTQETQYF. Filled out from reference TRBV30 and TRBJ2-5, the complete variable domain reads SQTIHQWPATLVQPVGSPLSLECTVEGTSNPNLYWYRQAAGRGLQLLFYSVGIGQISSEVPQNLSASRPQDRQFILSSKKLLLSDSGFYLCAWSSSLTQETQYFGPGTRLLVL.

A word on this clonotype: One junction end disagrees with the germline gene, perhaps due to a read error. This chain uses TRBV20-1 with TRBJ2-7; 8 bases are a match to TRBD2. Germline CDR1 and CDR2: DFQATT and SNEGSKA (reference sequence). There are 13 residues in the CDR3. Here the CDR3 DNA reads TGCAGTGCTAGAGCTCGCGGGGGGTACGAGCGGTACTTC. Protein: CSARARGGYERYF.

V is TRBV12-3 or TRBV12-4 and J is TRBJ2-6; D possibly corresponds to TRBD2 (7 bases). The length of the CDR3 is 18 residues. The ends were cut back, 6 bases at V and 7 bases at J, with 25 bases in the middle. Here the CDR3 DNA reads TGTGCCAGCAGCCGGGACGGCGGGGGCGGCTTGGTAGCCAACGTCCTGACTTTC. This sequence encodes CASSRDGGGGLVANVLTF.

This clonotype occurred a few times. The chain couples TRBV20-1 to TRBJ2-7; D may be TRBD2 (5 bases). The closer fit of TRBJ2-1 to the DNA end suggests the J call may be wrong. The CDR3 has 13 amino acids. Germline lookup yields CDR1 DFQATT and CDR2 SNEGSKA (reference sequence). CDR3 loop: CSARDVSTAGQFF. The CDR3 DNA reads TGCAGTGCTAGAGATGTCAGCACTGCGGGGCAGTTCTTC.

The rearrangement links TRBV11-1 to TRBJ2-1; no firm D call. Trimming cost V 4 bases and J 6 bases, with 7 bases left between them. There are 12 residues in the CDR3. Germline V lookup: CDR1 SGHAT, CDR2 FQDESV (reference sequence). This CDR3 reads CASSSPFNEQFF. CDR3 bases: TGTGCCAGCAGCTCCCCCTTCAATGAGCAGTTCTTC. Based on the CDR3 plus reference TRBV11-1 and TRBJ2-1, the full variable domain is EAEVAQSPRYKITEKSQAVAFWCDPISGHATLYWYRQILGQGPELLVQFQDESVVDDSQLPKDRFSAERLKGVDSTLKIQPAELGDSAMYLCASSSPFNEQFFGPGTRLTVL.

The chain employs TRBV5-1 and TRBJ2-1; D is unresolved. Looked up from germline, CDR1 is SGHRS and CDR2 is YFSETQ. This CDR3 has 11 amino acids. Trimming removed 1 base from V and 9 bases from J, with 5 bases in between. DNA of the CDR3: TGCGCCAGCAGCTTGCTTCGTGAGCAGTTCTTC. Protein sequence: CASSLLREQFF.

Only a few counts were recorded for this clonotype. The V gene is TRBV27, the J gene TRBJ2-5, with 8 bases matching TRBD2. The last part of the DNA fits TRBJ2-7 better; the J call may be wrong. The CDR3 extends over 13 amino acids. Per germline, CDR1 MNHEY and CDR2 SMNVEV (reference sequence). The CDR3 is CASSFTSGYEQYF. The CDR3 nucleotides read TGTGCCAGCAGTTTCACTAGCGGCTACGAGCAGTACTTC.

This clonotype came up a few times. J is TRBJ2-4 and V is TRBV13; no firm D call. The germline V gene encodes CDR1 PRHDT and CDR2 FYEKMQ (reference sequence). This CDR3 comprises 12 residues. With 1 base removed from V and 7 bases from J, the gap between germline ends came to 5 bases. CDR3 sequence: CASSLATNIQYF. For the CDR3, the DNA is TGTGCCAGCAGCTTAGCGACGAACATTCAGTACTTC.

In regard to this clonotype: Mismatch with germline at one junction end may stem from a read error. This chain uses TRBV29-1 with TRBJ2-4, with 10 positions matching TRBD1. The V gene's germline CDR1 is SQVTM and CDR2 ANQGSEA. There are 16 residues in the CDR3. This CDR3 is CSVASQTSGQGSIHYF. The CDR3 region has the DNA TGCAGCGTTGCTTCCCAGACCTCGGGACAGGGGTCCATTCACTACTTC.

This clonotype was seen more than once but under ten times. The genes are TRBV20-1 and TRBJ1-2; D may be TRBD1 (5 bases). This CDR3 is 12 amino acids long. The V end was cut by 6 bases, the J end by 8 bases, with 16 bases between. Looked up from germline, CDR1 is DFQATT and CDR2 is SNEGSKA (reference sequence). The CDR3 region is CSAPPGGVGYTF. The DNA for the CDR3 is TGCAGTGCCCCTCCGGGGGGGGTCGGCTACACCTTC.

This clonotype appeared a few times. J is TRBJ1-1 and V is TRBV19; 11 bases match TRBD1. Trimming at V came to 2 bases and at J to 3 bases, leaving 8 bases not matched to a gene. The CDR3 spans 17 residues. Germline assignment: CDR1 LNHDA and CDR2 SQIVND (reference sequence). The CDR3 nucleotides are TGTGCCAGTAGTATAACCCCGGACAGGGGGCTGGACACTGAAGCTTTCTTT. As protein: CASSITPDRGLDTEAFF.